This TCR beta chain was sequenced during a study of T cell repertoires in cytomegalovirus infection. As regards this clonotype: Its target is unknown.

TCRdb analysed the reads with MiXCR anew, one entry per CDR3 protein. Of about 920,000 distinct CDR3 sequences in the sample, roughly 31% were seen once. The V gene's germline CDR1 is LNHDA and CDR2 SQIVND (reference sequence). V was trimmed by 4 bases and J by 1 base, leaving 13 bases between them. The CDR3 runs 15 residues. This material consisted of cultured CD8+ T cells from PBMCs, taken from culture after CMV antigen stimulation. The TCR comes from a human donor in good health (CMV status not recorded). Some clones in this sample may be carry-over from other donors' samples. The chain carries TRBV19 and TRBJ1-1, with D perhaps matching TRBD1 (5 bases). CDR3 amino acids: CASSRRGAPNTEAFF. CDR3 coding DNA: TGTGCCAGTAGTAGGAGAGGGGCCCCGAACACTGAAGCTTTCTTT. The variable domain in full, with the rest retrieved from reference TRBV19 and TRBJ1-1, is DGGITQSPKYLFRKEGQNVTLSCEQNLNHDAMYWYRQDPGQGLRLIYYSQIVNDFQKGDIAEGYSVSREKKESFPLTVTSAQKNPTAFYLCASSRRGAPNTEAFFGQGTRLTVV.